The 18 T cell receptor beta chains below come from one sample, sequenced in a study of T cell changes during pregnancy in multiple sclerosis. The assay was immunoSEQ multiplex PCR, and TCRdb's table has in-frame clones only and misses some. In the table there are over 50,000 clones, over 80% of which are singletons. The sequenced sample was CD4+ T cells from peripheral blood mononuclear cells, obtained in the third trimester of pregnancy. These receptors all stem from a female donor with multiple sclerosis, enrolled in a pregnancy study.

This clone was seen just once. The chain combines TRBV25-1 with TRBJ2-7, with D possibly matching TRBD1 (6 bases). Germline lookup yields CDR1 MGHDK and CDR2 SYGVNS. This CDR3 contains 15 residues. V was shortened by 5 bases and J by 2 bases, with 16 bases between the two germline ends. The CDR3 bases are TGTGCCAGCAGTAGAAGGTTCGGGACAACCTACGAGCAGTACTTC. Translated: CASSRRFGTTYEQYF.

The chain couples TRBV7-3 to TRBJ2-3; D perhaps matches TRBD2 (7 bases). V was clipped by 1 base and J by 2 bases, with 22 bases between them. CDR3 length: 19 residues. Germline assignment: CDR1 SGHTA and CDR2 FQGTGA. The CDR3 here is CASSLIVVSRRGATDTQYF. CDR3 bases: TGTGCCAGCAGCTTAATAGTCGTATCTAGACGGGGGGCCACAGATACGCAGTATTTT.

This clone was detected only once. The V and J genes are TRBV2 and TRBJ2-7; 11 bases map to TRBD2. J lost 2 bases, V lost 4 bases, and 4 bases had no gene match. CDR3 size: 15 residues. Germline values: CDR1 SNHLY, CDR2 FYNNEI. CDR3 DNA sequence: TGTGCCAGCAGTGGACTAGCGGGGTCGGCCTACGAGCAGTACTTC. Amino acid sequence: CASSGLAGSAYEQYF.

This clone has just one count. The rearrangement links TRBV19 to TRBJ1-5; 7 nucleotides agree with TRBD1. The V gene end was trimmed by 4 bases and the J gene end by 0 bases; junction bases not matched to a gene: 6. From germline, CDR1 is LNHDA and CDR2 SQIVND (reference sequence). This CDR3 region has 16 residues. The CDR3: CASSTTTGNSNQPQHF. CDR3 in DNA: TGTGCCAGTAGTACAACGACAGGGAATAGCAATCAGCCCCAGCATTTT.

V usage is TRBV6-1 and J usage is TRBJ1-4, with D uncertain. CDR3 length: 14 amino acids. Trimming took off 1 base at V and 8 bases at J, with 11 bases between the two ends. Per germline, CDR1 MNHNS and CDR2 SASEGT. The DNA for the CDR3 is TGTGCCAGCAGTGAAGACCCCGGCGGGGAAAAACTGTTTTTT. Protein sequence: CASSEDPGGEKLFF.

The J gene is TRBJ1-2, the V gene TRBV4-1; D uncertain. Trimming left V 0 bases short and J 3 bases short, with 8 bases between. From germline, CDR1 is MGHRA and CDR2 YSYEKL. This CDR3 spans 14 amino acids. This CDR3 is CASSQDRRHYGYTF. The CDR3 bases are TGCGCCAGCAGCCAAGACAGGAGGCACTATGGCTACACCTTC.

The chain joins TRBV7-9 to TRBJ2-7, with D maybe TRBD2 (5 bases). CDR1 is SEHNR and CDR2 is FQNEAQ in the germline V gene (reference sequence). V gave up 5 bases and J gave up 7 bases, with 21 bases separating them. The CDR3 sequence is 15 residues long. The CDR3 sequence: CASSDPAGQLEEQYF. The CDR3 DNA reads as TGTGCCAGCAGCGACCCCGCGGGCCAATTAGAGGAGCAGTACTTC.

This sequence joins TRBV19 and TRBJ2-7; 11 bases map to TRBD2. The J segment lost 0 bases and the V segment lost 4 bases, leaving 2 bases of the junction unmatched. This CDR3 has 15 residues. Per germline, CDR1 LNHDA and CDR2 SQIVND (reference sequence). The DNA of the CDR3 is TGTGCCAGTAGTACTAGCGGGGGGACCTCCTACGAGCAGTACTTC. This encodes CASSTSGGTSYEQYF. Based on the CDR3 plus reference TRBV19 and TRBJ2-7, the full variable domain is DGGITQSPKYLFRKEGQNVTLSCEQNLNHDAMYWYRQDPGQGLRLIYYSQIVNDFQKGDIAEGYSVSREKKESFPLTVTSAQKNPTAFYLCASSTSGGTSYEQYFGPGTRLTVT.

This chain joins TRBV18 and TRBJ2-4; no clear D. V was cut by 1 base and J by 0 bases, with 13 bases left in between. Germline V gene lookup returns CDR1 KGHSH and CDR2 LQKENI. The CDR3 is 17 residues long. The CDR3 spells CASSPLGRSLAKNIQYF. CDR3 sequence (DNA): TGTGCCAGCTCACCACTCGGCAGGTCCCTAGCCAAAAACATTCAGTACTTC.

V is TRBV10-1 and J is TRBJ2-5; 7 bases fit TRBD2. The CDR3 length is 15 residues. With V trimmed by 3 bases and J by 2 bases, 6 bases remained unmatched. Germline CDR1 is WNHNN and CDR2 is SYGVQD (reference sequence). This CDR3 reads CASSDLGEGQETQYF. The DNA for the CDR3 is TGCGCCAGCAGTGATCTTGGGGAGGGTCAAGAGACCCAGTACTTC.

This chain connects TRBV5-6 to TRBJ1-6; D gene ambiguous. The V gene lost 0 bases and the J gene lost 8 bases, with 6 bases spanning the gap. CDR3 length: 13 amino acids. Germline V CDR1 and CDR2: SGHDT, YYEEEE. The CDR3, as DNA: TGTGCCAGCAGCTTGGCCGGGGATTCACCCCTCCACTTT. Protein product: CASSLAGDSPLHF.

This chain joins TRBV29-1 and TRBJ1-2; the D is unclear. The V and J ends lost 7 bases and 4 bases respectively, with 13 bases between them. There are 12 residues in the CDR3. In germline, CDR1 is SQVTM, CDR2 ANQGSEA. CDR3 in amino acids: CSAAAGSYGYTF. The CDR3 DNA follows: TGCAGCGCCGCTGCGGGGAGCTATGGCTACACCTTC. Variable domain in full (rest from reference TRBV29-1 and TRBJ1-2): SAVISQKPSRDICQRGTSLTIQCQVDSQVTMMFWYRQQPGQSLTLIATANQGSEATYESGFVIDKFPISRPNLTFSTLTVSNMSPEDSSIYLCSAAAGSYGYTFGSGTRLTVV.

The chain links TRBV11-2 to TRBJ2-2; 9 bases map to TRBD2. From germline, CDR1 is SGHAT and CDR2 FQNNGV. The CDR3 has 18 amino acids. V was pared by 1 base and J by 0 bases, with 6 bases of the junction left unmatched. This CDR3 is CASSLVAGGHPNTGELFF. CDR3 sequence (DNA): TGTGCCAGCAGCTTAGTGGCGGGAGGGCATCCGAACACCGGGGAGCTGTTTTTT.

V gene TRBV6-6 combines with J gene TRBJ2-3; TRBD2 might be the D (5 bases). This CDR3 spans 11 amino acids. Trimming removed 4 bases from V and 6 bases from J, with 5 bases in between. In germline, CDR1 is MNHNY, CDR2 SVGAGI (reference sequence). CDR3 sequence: CASSWRDTQYF. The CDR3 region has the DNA TGTGCCAGCAGTTGGAGGGATACGCAGTATTTT.

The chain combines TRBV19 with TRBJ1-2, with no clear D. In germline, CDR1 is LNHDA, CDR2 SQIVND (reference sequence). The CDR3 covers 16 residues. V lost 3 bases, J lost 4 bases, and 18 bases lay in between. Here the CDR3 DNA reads TGTGCCAGTAGTATTACGGCCCGCGCGGGTAGCTATGGCTACACCTTC. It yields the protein CASSITARAGSYGYTF.

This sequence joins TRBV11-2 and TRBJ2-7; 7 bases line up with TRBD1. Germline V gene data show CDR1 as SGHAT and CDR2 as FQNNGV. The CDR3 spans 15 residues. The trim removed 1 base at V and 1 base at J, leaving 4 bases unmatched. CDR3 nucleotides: TGTGCCAGCAGCTTAGTCCCGACAGGGTCCTACGAGCAGTACTTC. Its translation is CASSLVPTGSYEQYF. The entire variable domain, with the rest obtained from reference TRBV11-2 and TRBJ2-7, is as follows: EAGVAQSPRYKIIEKRQSVAFWCNPISGHATLYWYQQILGQGPKLLIQFQNNGVVDDSQLPKDRFSAERLKGVDSTLKIQPAKLEDSAVYLCASSLVPTGSYEQYFGPGTRLTVT.

CDR3 nucleotide sequence: TGTGCCAGCAGCCCCGGAGGCCTAGCGGGAGTCTACAATGAGCAGTTCTTC. It yields the protein CASSPGGLAGVYNEQFF. This chain links TRBV7-3 with TRBJ2-1; TRBD2 aligns across 10 bases. Germline CDR1 is SGHTA and CDR2 is FQGTGA. J lost 3 bases, V lost 5 bases, and 10 bases had no gene match. The CDR3 has 17 amino acids.

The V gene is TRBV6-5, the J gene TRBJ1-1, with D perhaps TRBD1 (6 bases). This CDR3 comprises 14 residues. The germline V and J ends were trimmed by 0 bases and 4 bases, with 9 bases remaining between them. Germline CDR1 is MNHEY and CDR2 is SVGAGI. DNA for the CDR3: TGTGCCAGCAGTTACTCGACAGGAAGCACTGAAGCTTTCTTT. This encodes CASSYSTGSTEAFF.